Shown below are 23 T cell receptor beta chains from a single sample sequenced in a study of blood T cell repertoires in COVID-19. TCRdb's table, derived via immunoSEQ multiplex PCR, lists solely in-frame clones and lacks some. In the table there are about 250,000 clones, approximately 89% of which are singletons. Material: peripheral blood. These receptors were obtained from a woman aged 25-40 years with COVID-19, enrolled during active disease.

This chain joins TRBV7-2 and TRBJ1-5, with D possibly matching TRBD1 (6 bases). From germline, CDR1 is SGHTA and CDR2 FQGNSA. CDR3 length: 13 residues. Trimming removed 5 bases from V and 5 bases from J, with 10 bases in between. The CDR3 sequence is CASSQAGDQPQHF. The CDR3 coding sequence is TGTGCCAGCAGCCAAGCAGGGGATCAGCCCCAGCATTTT.

V gene TRBV6-4 combines with J gene TRBJ2-3; D not certain. Germline V gene sequence: CDR1 MRHNA, CDR2 SNTAGT. Trimming pared 0 bases from V and 5 bases from J, leaving 3 bases between. CDR3 length equals 12 residues. This CDR3 reads CASSDSLDTQYF. Written as DNA, the CDR3 is TGTGCCAGCAGTGACTCACTAGATACGCAGTATTTT.

This chain connects TRBV5-8 to TRBJ1-5; 8 bases line up with TRBD1. The V gene end was trimmed by 2 bases and the J gene end by 3 bases; junction bases not matched to a gene: 4. The CDR3 contains 15 residues. The germline V gene has CDR1 SGHTS and CDR2 YDEGEE. CDR3 coding DNA: TGTGCCAGCAGCTTTTACAGGGGGGACAATCAGCCCCAGCATTTT. Translated: CASSFYRGDNQPQHF.

This rearrangement joins TRBV19 to TRBJ1-5; D ambiguous. CDR1 is LNHDA, CDR2 SQIVND, per germline (reference sequence). Trimming removed 7 bases at V and 4 bases at J, with 14 bases between. The CDR3 is 14 amino acids. The CDR3 is CASIDIGVNQPQHF. The CDR3 nucleotides read TGTGCCAGTATTGACATCGGGGTAAATCAGCCCCAGCATTTT.

The rearrangement joins TRBV4-3 to TRBJ2-1; 12 nucleotides agree with TRBD2. The CDR3 runs 16 residues. Trimming cost V 1 base and J 4 bases; bases outside gene matches: 2. CDR1 LGHNA and CDR2 YSLEER come from the germline V gene. Here the CDR3 reads CASSQGLAGGYNEQFF. The CDR3 bases are TGCGCCAGCAGCCAAGGCCTAGCGGGAGGGTACAATGAGCAGTTCTTC.

The chain carries TRBV25-1 and TRBJ1-3; the D gene is possibly TRBD1 (6 bases). CDR1 is MGHDK, CDR2 SYGVNS, per germline. The CDR3 contains 15 residues. With 0 bases removed from V and 4 bases from J, the gap between germline ends came to 10 bases. This CDR3 is CASSEYRTAGNTIYF. The CDR3 DNA reads TGTGCCAGCAGTGAATACAGGACAGCCGGAAACACCATATATTTT.

V is TRBV6-2 or TRBV6-3 and J is TRBJ2-1; 7 bases agree with TRBD2. Per the germline V gene, CDR1 is MNHEY and CDR2 is SVGEGT. The CDR3 totals 14 residues. Trimming cost V 5 bases and J 8 bases; bases outside gene matches: 9. This CDR3 is CASSPGLWPDEQFF. CDR3 nucleotides: TGTGCCAGCAGTCCGGGACTATGGCCGGATGAGCAGTTCTTC.

This clone was observed a handful of times. The rearrangement links TRBV19 to TRBJ1-1, with 9 positions matching TRBD1. V lost 4 bases, J lost 1 base, and 7 bases stayed unmatched. CDR1 and CDR2 from the germline V gene are LNHDA and SQIVND (reference sequence). The CDR3 covers 16 residues. For the CDR3, the DNA is TGTGCCAGTAGTAGTAAAACAGGGGGCGCGAACACTGAAGCTTTCTTT. Its translation is CASSSKTGGANTEAFF.

V usage is TRBV2 and J usage is TRBJ2-1; maybe TRBD1 (6 bases). V was clipped by 3 bases and J by 3 bases, with 9 bases between them. The CDR3 is made up of 14 amino acids. The germline V gene encodes CDR1 SNHLY and CDR2 FYNNEI. The CDR3 loop is CASSDIRGYNEQFF. The CDR3 DNA follows: TGTGCCAGCAGTGACATCAGGGGCTACAATGAGCAGTTCTTC.

This clone was counted once. The chain carries TRBV27 and TRBJ1-6; D gene ambiguous. The ends were cut back, 6 bases at V and 7 bases at J, with 10 bases in the middle. The germline CDR1 and CDR2 sequences are MNHEY and SMNVEV (reference sequence). CDR3 length: 13 amino acids. In DNA form, the CDR3 reads TGTGCCAGCAGGCCGAACTTGAATTCACCCCTCCACTTT. Encoded protein: CASRPNLNSPLHF.

The chain links TRBV2 to TRBJ1-4, with unresolved D. Trimming stripped 7 bases from V and 10 bases from J, with 19 bases between. The CDR3 is made up of 14 amino acids. Germline CDR1 is SNHLY and CDR2 is FYNNEI. CDR3 nucleotides: TGTGCCAGCATCCCACTGGGTAACAGAGCAAAACTGTTTTTT. Translated: CASIPLGNRAKLFF.

This clone has ten or more counts. The V and J genes are TRBV7-9 and TRBJ2-7; D could derive from TRBD1 or TRBD2 (6 bases each). Germline CDR1 reads SEHNR; CDR2 reads FQNEAQ (reference sequence). This CDR3 has 14 amino acids. V was pared by 9 bases and J by 0 bases, with 15 bases between. This chain's CDR3 is CASTGAASSYEQYF. CDR3 nucleotides: TGTGCCAGTACGGGGGCCGCCAGCTCCTACGAGCAGTACTTC. The full variable domain, its missing parts supplied by reference TRBV7-9 and TRBJ2-7, is DTGVSQNPRHKITKRGQNVTFRCDPISEHNRLYWYRQTLGQGPEFLTYFQNEAQLEKSRLLSDRFSAERPKGSFSTLEIQRTEQGDSAMYLCASTGAASSYEQYFGPGTRLTVT.

The chain carries TRBV4-1 and TRBJ1-4, with D tentatively TRBD1 (5 bases). The CDR3 covers 14 residues. V was cut by 1 base and J by 10 bases, with 13 bases left in between. From germline, CDR1 is MGHRA and CDR2 YSYEKL. The CDR3 here is CASSQAKYQGKLFF. The CDR3 region has the DNA TGCGCCAGCAGCCAAGCAAAATACCAGGGAAAACTGTTTTTT.

The chain recombines TRBV7-9 with TRBJ2-2, with 10 nucleotides matching TRBD2. Germline CDR1 and CDR2: SEHNR and FQNEAQ (reference sequence). V lost 6 bases to trimming and J lost 10 bases; unmatched junction nucleotides: 5. The CDR3 consists of 13 residues. The CDR3 reads CASRRLAGEELFF. The CDR3 nucleotides are TGTGCCAGCAGAAGGCTAGCGGGGGAGGAGCTGTTTTTT.

The chain is built from TRBV7-9 and TRBJ2-5; 7 bases map to TRBD1. Germline assignment: CDR1 SEHNR and CDR2 FQNEAQ (reference sequence). V shed 5 bases, J shed 4 bases, and the junction held 7 bases outside the gene matches. The length of the CDR3 is 14 residues. This chain's CDR3 is CASSPNRGVETQYF. CDR3 nucleotides: TGTGCCAGCAGCCCGAACAGGGGAGTAGAGACCCAGTACTTC. Filled out from reference TRBV7-9 and TRBJ2-5, the complete variable domain reads DTGVSQNPRHKITKRGQNVTFRCDPISEHNRLYWYRQTLGQGPEFLTYFQNEAQLEKSRLLSDRFSAERPKGSFSTLEIQRTEQGDSAMYLCASSPNRGVETQYFGPGTRLLVL.

This clone was seen a single time. The V and J genes are TRBV5-1 and TRBJ2-4; 9 nucleotides match TRBD2. CDR3 length: 15 amino acids. The germline V gene encodes CDR1 SGHRS and CDR2 YFSETQ. V trimming: 6 bases; J trimming: 8 bases; junction bases outside the gene matches: 12. Here the CDR3 DNA reads TGCGCCAGCAACCGGTGGGGACTAGCCTCCGACATTCAGTACTTC. Encoded protein: CASNRWGLASDIQYF.

V usage is TRBV3-1 (or the pseudogene TRBV3-2) and J usage is TRBJ1-3; D is uncertain. The CDR3 extends over 15 amino acids. Germline values: CDR1 LGHDT, CDR2 YNNKEL (reference sequence). V was cut by 4 bases and J by 4 bases, with 14 bases left in between. In DNA, the CDR3 is TGTGCCAGCAGCCCTTCAGGAGGGAGAGGAAACACCATATATTTT. Its translation is CASSPSGGRGNTIYF.

This clone was detected only a few times. The chain links TRBV27 to TRBJ2-3; 10 nucleotides match TRBD2. The junction had 14 bases not matched to a gene; V was cut back by 6 bases and J by 8 bases. Germline loops: CDR1 MNHEY, CDR2 SMNVEV (reference sequence). The CDR3 runs to 16 residues. CDR3 in amino acids: CASRPAGGTSGGTQYF. CDR3 nucleotide sequence: TGTGCCAGCAGACCAGCGGGAGGGACTTCGGGTGGTACGCAGTATTTT.

This clone was picked up one time. V is TRBV2 and J is TRBJ1-1, with TRBD1 as a possible D gene (5 bases). The CDR3 is 16 residues long. Germline lookup yields CDR1 SNHLY and CDR2 FYNNEI. Trimming cost V 2 bases and J 4 bases, with 17 bases left between them. This chain's CDR3 is CASSERSGGVGTEAFF. CDR3 bases: TGTGCCAGCAGTGAACGGTCGGGAGGGGTGGGCACTGAAGCTTTCTTT.

This chain connects TRBV27 to TRBJ1-2, with no clear D. Germline assignment: CDR1 MNHEY and CDR2 SMNVEV (reference sequence). The CDR3 has 11 amino acids. Trimming took 4 bases from V and 8 from J, leaving 8 bases between them. In DNA, the CDR3 is TGTGCCAGCAGTTCAGCGGACGGCTACACCTTC. It is translated as CASSSADGYTF.

This sequence joins TRBV27 and TRBJ1-1, with D uncertain. CDR1 and CDR2 from the germline V gene are MNHEY and SMNVEV (reference sequence). This CDR3 region has 11 residues. Trimming shortened V by 8 bases and J by 5 bases, and 9 bases separated the two germline ends. The DNA for the CDR3 is TGTGCCAGCTGGAGCGTTACTGAAGCTTTCTTT. This gives the protein CASWSVTEAFF.

V usage is TRBV7-9 and J usage is TRBJ2-2, with a possible D match to TRBD1 (6 bases). Germline loops: CDR1 SEHNR, CDR2 FQNEAQ (reference sequence). This CDR3 comprises 14 residues. V was cut by 5 bases and J by 6 bases, with 13 bases left in between. Here the CDR3 reads CASSILQGAGELFF. CDR3 bases: TGTGCCAGCAGCATCTTACAGGGAGCCGGGGAGCTGTTTTTT.

The V and J genes are TRBV9 and TRBJ2-1; 11 nucleotides line up with TRBD2. The V segment lost 1 base and the J segment 6 bases; nucleotides outside the gene matches: 3. The germline CDR1 and CDR2 sequences are SGDLS and YYNGEE. The CDR3 runs 15 residues. CDR3: CASSVTTSGINEQFF. In DNA form, the CDR3 reads TGTGCCAGCAGCGTAACGACTAGCGGGATCAATGAGCAGTTCTTC.